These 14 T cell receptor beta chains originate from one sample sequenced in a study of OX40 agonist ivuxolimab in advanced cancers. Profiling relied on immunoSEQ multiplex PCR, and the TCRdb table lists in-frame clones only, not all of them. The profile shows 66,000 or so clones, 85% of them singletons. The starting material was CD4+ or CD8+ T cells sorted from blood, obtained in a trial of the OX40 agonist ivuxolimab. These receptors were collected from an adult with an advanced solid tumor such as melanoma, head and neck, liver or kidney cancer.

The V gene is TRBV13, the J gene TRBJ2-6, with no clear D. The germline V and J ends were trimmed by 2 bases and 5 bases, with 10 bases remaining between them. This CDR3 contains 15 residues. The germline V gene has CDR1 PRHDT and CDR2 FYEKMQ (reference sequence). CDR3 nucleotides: TGTGCCAGCAGCTTAAAGGGCCTCTGGGCCAACGTCCTGACTTTC. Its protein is CASSLKGLWANVLTF.

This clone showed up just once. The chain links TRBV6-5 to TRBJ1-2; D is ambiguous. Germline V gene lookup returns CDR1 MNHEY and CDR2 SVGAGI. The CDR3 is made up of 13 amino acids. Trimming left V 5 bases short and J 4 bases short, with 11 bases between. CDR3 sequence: CASSEVGSYGYTF. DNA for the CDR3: TGTGCCAGCAGTGAGGTCGGAAGCTATGGCTACACCTTC.

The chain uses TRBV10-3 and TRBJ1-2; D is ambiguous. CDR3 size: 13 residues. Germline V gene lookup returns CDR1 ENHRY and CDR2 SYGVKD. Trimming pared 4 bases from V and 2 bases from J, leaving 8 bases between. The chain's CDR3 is CAISVEQNYGYTF. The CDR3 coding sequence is TGTGCCATCAGTGTTGAACAGAACTATGGCTACACCTTC.

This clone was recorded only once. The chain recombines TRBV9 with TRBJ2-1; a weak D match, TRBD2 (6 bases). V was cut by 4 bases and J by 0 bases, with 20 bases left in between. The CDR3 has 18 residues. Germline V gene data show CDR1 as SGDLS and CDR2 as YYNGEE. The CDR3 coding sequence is TGTGCCAGCAGCTCAAAGGAGGGCGGGGCAATCTCCTACAATGAGCAGTTCTTC. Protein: CASSSKEGGAISYNEQFF.

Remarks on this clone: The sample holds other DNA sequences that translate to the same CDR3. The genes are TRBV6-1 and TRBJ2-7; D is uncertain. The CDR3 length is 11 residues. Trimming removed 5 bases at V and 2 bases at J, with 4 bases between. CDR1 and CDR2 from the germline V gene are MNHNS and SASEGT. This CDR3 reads CASSQTYEQYF. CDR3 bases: TGTGCCAGCAGTCAAACCTACGAGCAGTACTTC.

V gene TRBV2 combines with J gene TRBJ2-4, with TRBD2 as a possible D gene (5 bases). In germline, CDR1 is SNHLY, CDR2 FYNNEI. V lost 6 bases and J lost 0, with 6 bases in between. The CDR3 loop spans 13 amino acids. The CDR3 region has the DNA TGTGCCAGCAGACGGGAAGCCAAAAACATTCAGTACTTC. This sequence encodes CASRREAKNIQYF.

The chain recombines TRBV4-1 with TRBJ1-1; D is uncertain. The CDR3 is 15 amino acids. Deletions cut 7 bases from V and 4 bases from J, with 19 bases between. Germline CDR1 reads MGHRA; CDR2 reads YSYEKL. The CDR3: CASTKNPGLGTEAFF. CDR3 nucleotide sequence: TGCGCCAGCACCAAAAACCCGGGGTTGGGCACTGAAGCTTTCTTT.

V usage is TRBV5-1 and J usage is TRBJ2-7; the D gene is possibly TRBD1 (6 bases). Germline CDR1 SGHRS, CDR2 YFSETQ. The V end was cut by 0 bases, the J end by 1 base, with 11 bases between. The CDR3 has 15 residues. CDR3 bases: TGCGCCAGCAGCTTGGATGGGACACCTTCCTACGAGCAGTACTTC. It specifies CASSLDGTPSYEQYF. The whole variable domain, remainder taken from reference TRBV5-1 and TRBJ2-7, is KAGVTQTPRYLIKTRGQQVTLSCSPISGHRSVSWYQQTPGQGLQFLFEYFSETQRNKGNFPGRFSGRQFSNSRSEMNVSTLELGDSALYLCASSLDGTPSYEQYFGPGTRLTVT.

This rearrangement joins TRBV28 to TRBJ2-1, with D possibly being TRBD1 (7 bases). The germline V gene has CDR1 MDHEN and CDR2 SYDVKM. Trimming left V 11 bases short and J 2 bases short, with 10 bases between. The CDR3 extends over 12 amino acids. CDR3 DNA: TGTGCCGGGGGGACAGCCTACAATGAGCAGTTCTTC. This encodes CAGGTAYNEQFF.

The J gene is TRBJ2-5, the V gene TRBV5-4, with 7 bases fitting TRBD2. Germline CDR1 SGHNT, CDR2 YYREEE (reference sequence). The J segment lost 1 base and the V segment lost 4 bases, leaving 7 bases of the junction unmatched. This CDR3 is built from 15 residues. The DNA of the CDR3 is TGTGCCAGCAGCAGCCGGGGAGGGGCCCAAGAGACCCAGTACTTC. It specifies CASSSRGGAQETQYF.

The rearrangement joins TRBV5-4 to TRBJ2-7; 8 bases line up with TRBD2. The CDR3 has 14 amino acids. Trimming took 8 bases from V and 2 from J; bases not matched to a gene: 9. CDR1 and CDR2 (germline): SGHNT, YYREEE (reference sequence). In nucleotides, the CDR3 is TGTGCCAGTCATGCGGGGGGATCCCCCTACGAGCAGTACTTC. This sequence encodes CASHAGGSPYEQYF.

Written as DNA, the CDR3 is TGTGCCAGCAGTTATCGGGGACGGAACTATGGCTACACCTTC. Protein: CASSYRGRNYGYTF. The chain combines TRBV6-6 with TRBJ1-2; D is perhaps TRBD1 (5 bases). CDR1 is MNHNY and CDR2 is SVGAGI in the germline V gene (reference sequence). V was trimmed by 3 bases and J by 2 bases, leaving 10 bases between them. This CDR3 has 14 amino acids.

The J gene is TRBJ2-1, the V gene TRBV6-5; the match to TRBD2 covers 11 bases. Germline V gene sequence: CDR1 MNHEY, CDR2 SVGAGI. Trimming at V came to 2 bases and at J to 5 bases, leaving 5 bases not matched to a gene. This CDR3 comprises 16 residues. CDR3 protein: CASSYRLLAGDNEQFF. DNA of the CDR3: TGTGCCAGCAGTTACCGTCTACTAGCGGGAGACAATGAGCAGTTCTTC.

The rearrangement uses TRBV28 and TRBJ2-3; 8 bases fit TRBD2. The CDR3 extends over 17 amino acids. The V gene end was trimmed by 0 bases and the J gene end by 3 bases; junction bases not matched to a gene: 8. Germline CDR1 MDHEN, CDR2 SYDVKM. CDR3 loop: CASSLWRSGGWTDTQYF. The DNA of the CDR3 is TGTGCCAGCAGTTTATGGCGCAGCGGGGGATGGACAGATACGCAGTATTTT. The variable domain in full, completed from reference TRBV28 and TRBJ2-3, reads DVKVTQSSRYLVKRTGEKVFLECVQDMDHENMFWYRQDPGLGLRLIYFSYDVKMKEKGDIPEGYSVSREKKERFSLILESASTNQTSMYLCASSLWRSGGWTDTQYFGPGTRLTVL.